These 14 T cell receptor beta chains share one sample of origin, sequenced in a study of Graves' ophthalmopathy and Graves' hyperthyroidism. RNA transcripts were the source from which TCR beta CDR3 regions were amplified. HTBI primers were employed in first-round RT-PCR, then a second-round multiplex PCR followed. TCRdb processed the multiplex PCR reads anew with MiXCR; each CDR3 protein has one entry. The sample records over a million distinct CDR3 sequences, around a third being singletons. Sequences were obtained from peripheral blood or thyroid tissue (not recorded which). The receptor source for this set is an adult man with Graves' hyperthyroidism.

Note on this clonotype: One end of the junction fails to match germline, which may point to a read error. The chain combines TRBV10-3 with TRBJ2-7; no reliable D call. The CDR3 consists of 13 residues. Germline lookup yields CDR1 ENHRY and CDR2 SYGVKD. CDR3 sequence: CASSYSASYEQYF. CDR3 nucleotide sequence: TGTGCCAGCAGTTACTCAGCATCCTACGAGCAGTACTTC.

This clonotype showed up just a few times. The V call is TRBV12-3 or TRBV12-4, the J call TRBJ1-6; 9 bases map to TRBD1. The length of the CDR3 is 15 residues. The junction had 6 bases not matched to a gene; V was cut back by 6 bases and J by 6 bases. CDR3 bases: TGTGCCAGCAGGACACAGGGGGCCGGTAATTCACCCCTCCACTTT. This translates into CASRTQGAGNSPLHF.

The chain recombines TRBV2 with TRBJ2-5, with D perhaps matching TRBD1 or TRBD2 (5 bases each). The tail of the sequence fits TRBJ2-1 better, so the J call may be wrong. CDR1 is SNHLY and CDR2 is FYNNEI in the germline V gene. The CDR3 has 13 amino acids. The CDR3 DNA reads TGTGCCAGCAGTTACCGGGACCTACATGAGCAGTTCTTC. This codes for CASSYRDLHEQFF.

The table lists this clonotype with many counts. This chain uses TRBV5-1 with TRBJ1-2; D remains ambiguous. CDR1 is SGHRS and CDR2 is YFSETQ in the germline V gene. V was shortened by 0 bases and J by 8 bases, with 11 bases between the two germline ends. The CDR3 totals 13 residues. CDR3 in DNA: TGCGCCAGCAGCTTGGTGCGGGTAGGCGGCTACACCTTC. It encodes CASSLVRVGGYTF.

This clonotype turned up a few times. The CDR3 DNA sequence: TGTGCCAGCAGTTTATCCGGGTACACCGGGGAGCTGTTTTTT. This encodes CASSLSGYTGELFF. The V call is TRBV12-3 or TRBV12-4, the J call TRBJ2-2; D is uncertain. V lost 2 bases, J lost 3 bases, and 7 bases lay in between. This CDR3 is built from 14 residues.

A remark on this clonotype: Given a much more abundant clone one base away, this may be a read error. The V gene is TRBV7-6, the J gene TRBJ2-7; 11 bases agree with TRBD2. Trimming at V came to 1 base and at J to 5 bases, leaving 13 bases not matched to a gene. The CDR3 spans 18 residues. Germline V gene data show CDR1 as SGHVS and CDR2 as FNYEAQ. The CDR3: CASSLVGGLAVRTHEQYF. The CDR3 DNA reads as TGTGCCAGCAGCTTAGTGGGGGGACTAGCGGTGAGAACCCACGAGCAGTACTTC.

The gene calls are TRBV28 and TRBJ1-5, with 9 bases aligning to TRBD1. The CDR3 length is 15 residues. Germline V gene sequence: CDR1 MDHEN, CDR2 SYDVKM. V dropped 6 bases and J dropped 6; count of bases not matched to a gene: 9. The CDR3 reads CASSQWDRALQPQHF. The DNA of the CDR3 is TGTGCCAGCAGCCAATGGGACAGGGCGCTTCAGCCCCAGCATTTT.

With regard to this clonotype: This may come from a read error, since a much larger clone is one base off. The chain has TRBV7-2 and TRBJ2-2; D remains unclear. Germline V gene data show CDR1 as SGHTA and CDR2 as FQGNSA. The germline V and J ends were trimmed by 4 bases and 3 bases, with 9 bases remaining between them. The CDR3 contains 14 residues. DNA for the CDR3: TGTGCCAGCAGCTCGCCAGGTTACACCGGGGAGCTGTTTTTT. Protein: CASSSPGYTGELFF.

Remarks on this clonotype: One base away lies a much larger clone, so this may be a sequencing read error. This chain joins TRBV9 and TRBJ2-7, with a possible D match to TRBD2 (6 bases). Germline-derived CDR1 and CDR2 are SGDLS and YYNGEE. The CDR3 is made up of 14 amino acids. CDR3 residues: CASSVGGGPREQCF. The CDR3 DNA sequence: TGTGCCAGCAGCGTAGGTGGCGGGCCTCGGGAGCAGTGCTTC.

This clonotype has more than one count but fewer than ten. This sequence joins TRBV28 and TRBJ1-1, with 7 positions matching TRBD1. Germline V lookup: CDR1 MDHEN, CDR2 SYDVKM. V gave up 9 bases and J gave up 0 bases; unmatched junction bases: 7. The CDR3 covers 14 residues. The CDR3 spells CASEDRVMNTEAFF. The CDR3 nucleotides read TGTGCCAGTGAAGACAGGGTCATGAACACTGAAGCTTTCTTT.

The CDR3 is CAIRQGQGAYGYTF. DNA of the CDR3: TGTGCCATCCGACAGGGACAGGGGGCTTATGGCTACACCTTC. J is TRBJ1-2 and V is TRBV10-3; TRBD1 agrees at 12 bases. V lost 8 bases and J lost 5; bases outside the gene matches: 6. Germline V gives CDR1 ENHRY, CDR2 SYGVKD. The CDR3 consists of 14 residues.

As regards this clonotype: This sequence may be a read error, since a much larger clone differs from it by one base. The genes are TRBV10-2 and TRBJ1-1; 7 bases are shared with TRBD1. V trimming: 0 bases; J trimming: 4 bases; junction bases outside the gene matches: 11. Germline loops: CDR1 WSHSY, CDR2 SAAADI. The CDR3 has 17 residues. CDR3 nucleotides: TGCGCCAGCAGTGAGTCTGGGGACAGCGGACTCAGCACTGAAGCTTTCTTT. It codes for CASSESGDSGLSTEAFF.

This clonotype was seen ten or more times. The chain links TRBV20-1 to TRBJ1-6; 8 bases align to TRBD1. CDR1 and CDR2 from the germline V gene are DFQATT and SNEGSKA (reference sequence). The CDR3 contains 15 residues. V was pared by 5 bases and J by 1 base, with 4 bases of the junction left unmatched. CDR3 nucleotide sequence: TGCAGTGCTCCAGGGGGCGCGTCCTATAATTCACCCCTCCACTTT. It is translated as CSAPGGASYNSPLHF.

This clonotype was detected only a few times. The CDR3 region has the DNA TGTGCCAGCAGCTTGGTAGCGCAACAAGAGACCCAGTACTTC. Amino acids: CASSLVAQQETQYF. V gene TRBV5-4 combines with J gene TRBJ2-5; D might be TRBD2 (5 bases). V was pared by 0 bases and J by 2 bases, with 8 bases between. The CDR3 has 14 residues. Germline CDR1 reads SGHNT; CDR2 reads YYREEE (reference sequence).